What follows are 15 T cell receptor beta chains derived from one specimen sequenced in a study of beta chain features in type 1 diabetes. Every bit of the isolated RNA underwent reverse transcription, so sequencing read expressed TCRB transcripts. Produced via immunoSEQ multiplex PCR; TCRdb's table is partial and in-frame only. Of some 900,000 clones in the sample, roughly 15% are singletons; the top ten hold 0.02% to 0.03%. Sequencing was carried out using naive CD4+ T cells from blood. The origin of the receptors is a woman aged 18-30 years in good health.

The V and J genes are TRBV5-1 and TRBJ2-7, with a possible D match to TRBD1 (6 bases). Between the trimmed V and J ends, which lost 1 base and 4 bases, there was a span of 12 bases. The CDR3 consists of 14 residues. The germline V gene has CDR1 SGHRS and CDR2 YFSETQ. In DNA form, the CDR3 reads TGCGCCAGCAGCTTGTACGGACAGCAGTACGAGCAGTACTTC. This encodes CASSLYGQQYEQYF.

This clone was counted only a few times. The rearrangement links TRBV5-1 to TRBJ2-1; 9 bases match TRBD1. J was trimmed by 7 bases and V by 4 bases; bases with no gene match: 6. Germline V gene lookup returns CDR1 SGHRS and CDR2 YFSETQ. CDR3 size: 14 residues. CDR3 loop: CASSPGDRENEQFF. The CDR3 nucleotides read TGCGCCAGCAGCCCGGGGGACAGGGAGAATGAGCAGTTCTTC.

This clone has more than one count but fewer than ten. Other DNA sequences from this sample encode an identical CDR3 as well. The V call is TRBV7-2, the J call TRBJ1-1, with D unresolved. Germline V lookup: CDR1 SGHTA, CDR2 FQGNSA. V lost 1 base, J lost 1 base, and 4 bases lay in between. This CDR3 contains 13 residues. As DNA, the CDR3 is TGTGCCAGCAGCTTAGTTGAGAACACTGAAGCTTTCTTT. It is translated as CASSLVENTEAFF.

The sample holds a few counts of this clone. The genes are TRBV5-4 and TRBJ1-1; D unclear. This CDR3 has 16 residues. Germline-derived CDR1 and CDR2 are SGHNT and YYREEE (reference sequence). The V end was cut by 1 base, the J end by 1 base, with 14 bases between. The CDR3 sequence is CASSLSPEGENTEAFF. The CDR3 DNA sequence: TGTGCCAGCAGCTTGTCGCCGGAAGGTGAGAACACTGAAGCTTTCTTT. Combining the CDR3 with reference TRBV5-4 and TRBJ1-1 gives the whole variable domain ETGVTQSPTHLIKTRGQQVTLRCSSQSGHNTVSWYQQALGQGPQFIFQYYREEENGRGNFPPRFSGLQFPNYSSELNVNALELDDSALYLCASSLSPEGENTEAFFGQGTRLTVV.

This clone occurred a few times. This CDR3 is CASRGASGLTYEQYF. The CDR3, as DNA: TGTGCCAGCAGAGGAGCGTCAGGCCTGACCTACGAGCAGTACTTC. The chain combines TRBV6-6 with TRBJ2-7; D not certain. Trimming left V 6 bases short and J 2 bases short, with 17 bases between. CDR3 length equals 15 residues. CDR1 is MNHNY, CDR2 SVGAGI, per germline (reference sequence).

The chain joins TRBV7-2 to TRBJ1-5, with 7 bases that match TRBD1. This CDR3 has 13 residues. CDR1 and CDR2 from the germline V gene are SGHTA and FQGNSA. Trimming cost V 5 bases and J 7 bases; bases outside gene matches: 5. This CDR3 reads CASSGRGDQPQHF. CDR3 in DNA: TGTGCCAGCAGCGGCAGGGGGGACCAGCCCCAGCATTTT.

The J gene is TRBJ2-7, the V gene TRBV27; TRBD2 aligns across 8 bases. The V gene end was trimmed by 3 bases and the J gene end by 2 bases; junction bases not matched to a gene: 3. Germline loops: CDR1 MNHEY, CDR2 SMNVEV (reference sequence). The CDR3 runs 14 residues. CDR3 sequence reads: CASSFREGPYEQYF. The CDR3 nucleotides read TGTGCCAGCAGTTTCCGGGAGGGTCCCTACGAGCAGTACTTC.

This rearrangement joins TRBV15 to TRBJ2-7; D gene uncertain. Germline-derived CDR1 and CDR2 are LNHNV and YYDKDF (reference sequence). This CDR3 is built from 15 residues. V lost 1 base and J lost 1, with 11 bases in between. As DNA, the CDR3 is TGTGCCACCAGCAGAGCGGCAGGAGCATCCTACGAGCAGTACTTC. Translated: CATSRAAGASYEQYF. Looking up the rest from reference TRBV15 and TRBJ2-7 gives the full variable domain: DAMVIQNPRYQVTQFGKPVTLSCSQTLNHNVMYWYQQKSSQAPKLLFHYYDKDFNNEADTPDNFQSRRPNTSFCFLDIRSPGLGDTAMYLCATSRAAGASYEQYFGPGTRLTVT.

This chain uses TRBV7-2 with TRBJ2-1; D is undetermined. Germline V gene sequence: CDR1 SGHTA, CDR2 FQGNSA. This CDR3 comprises 15 residues. Trimming stripped 4 bases from V and 3 bases from J, with 13 bases between. In nucleotides, the CDR3 is TGTGCCAGCAGCTCTCCAGGTTCGCGCTACAATGAGCAGTTCTTC. Translation: CASSSPGSRYNEQFF.

This clone was found a few times. The chain combines TRBV6-5 with TRBJ2-1; maybe TRBD2 (5 bases). The CDR3 runs 15 residues. Per germline, CDR1 MNHEY and CDR2 SVGAGI. Trimming cost V 7 bases and J 8 bases, with 21 bases left between them. In nucleotides, the CDR3 is TGTGCCAGCACAACGATGACGCTAGGGAGTCATGAGCAGTTCTTC. This codes for CASTTMTLGSHEQFF.

The chain employs TRBV5-6 and TRBJ2-1; D gene ambiguous. Germline V gives CDR1 SGHDT, CDR2 YYEEEE. The CDR3 has 15 residues. V was clipped by 4 bases and J by 8 bases, with 19 bases between them. CDR3 coding DNA: TGTGCCAGCAGCCGGGCCACCCTACGGGTTTATGAGCAGTTCTTC. It yields the protein CASSRATLRVYEQFF. Combining the CDR3 with reference TRBV5-6 and TRBJ2-1 gives the whole variable domain DAGVTQSPTHLIKTRGQQVTLRCSPKSGHDTVSWYQQALGQGPQFIFQYYEEEERQRGNFPDRFSGHQFPNYSSELNVNALLLGDSALYLCASSRATLRVYEQFFGPGTRLTVL.

The chain is built from TRBV7-9 and TRBJ1-5; TRBD1 matches 7 bases. Germline loops: CDR1 SEHNR, CDR2 FQNEAQ (reference sequence). This CDR3 has 14 amino acids. With V trimmed by 4 bases and J by 6 bases, 6 bases remained unmatched. The CDR3 protein is CASSSSGGGQPQHF. In nucleotides, the CDR3 is TGTGCCAGCAGCTCCTCAGGGGGGGGTCAGCCCCAGCATTTT.

This clone was seen more than once but under ten times. The chain links TRBV7-2 to TRBJ2-5; D might be TRBD1 (6 bases). The J call could be wrong; TRBJ2-7 is a better fit for the DNA end. The CDR3 contains 15 residues. The germline V gene encodes CDR1 SGHTA and CDR2 FQGNSA. The CDR3 sequence: CASSSETGYSYEQYF. Here the CDR3 DNA reads TGTGCCAGCAGCTCCGAAACAGGGTACTCCTACGAGCAGTACTTC.

In its sample, this clone was seen a few times. This chain joins TRBV28 and TRBJ2-7, with TRBD1 identical over 8 bases. V dropped 8 bases and J dropped 4; count of bases not matched to a gene: 13. CDR1 is MDHEN, CDR2 SYDVKM, per germline. This CDR3 contains 15 residues. CDR3 loop: CASLTGQGNGYEQYF. The CDR3 region has the DNA TGTGCCAGCCTGACCGGACAGGGAAACGGGTACGAGCAGTACTTC.

This clone showed up just a few times. This chain's CDR3 is CARGEGLKIYEQYF. The DNA of the CDR3 is TGTGCCAGGGGAGAGGGACTGAAAATCTACGAGCAGTACTTC. The chain has TRBV7-3 and TRBJ2-7; perhaps TRBD2 as D (6 bases). The V gene's germline CDR1 is SGHTA and CDR2 FQGTGA. V lost 9 bases and J 3 bases, leaving 18 bases between the germline ends. CDR3 size: 14 residues.